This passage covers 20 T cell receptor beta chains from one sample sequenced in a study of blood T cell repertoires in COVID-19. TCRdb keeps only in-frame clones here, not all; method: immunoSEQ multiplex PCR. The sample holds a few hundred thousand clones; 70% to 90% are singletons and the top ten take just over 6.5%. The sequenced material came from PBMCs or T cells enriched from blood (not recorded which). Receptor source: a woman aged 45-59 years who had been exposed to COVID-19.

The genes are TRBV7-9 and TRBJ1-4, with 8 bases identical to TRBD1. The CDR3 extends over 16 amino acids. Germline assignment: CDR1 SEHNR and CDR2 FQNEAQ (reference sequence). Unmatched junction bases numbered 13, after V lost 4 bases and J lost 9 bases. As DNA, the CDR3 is TGTGCCAGCAGCTCCTCGCAGGGGGCGCGGGGGCAAAAACTGTTTTTT. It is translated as CASSSSQGARGQKLFF.

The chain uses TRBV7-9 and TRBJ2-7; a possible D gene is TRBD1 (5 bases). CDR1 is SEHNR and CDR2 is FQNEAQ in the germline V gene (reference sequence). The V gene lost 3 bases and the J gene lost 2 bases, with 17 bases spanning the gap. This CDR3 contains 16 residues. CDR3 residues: CASSFVDSAGTYEQYF. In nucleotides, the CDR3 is TGTGCCAGCAGCTTTGTTGACAGTGCCGGCACCTACGAGCAGTACTTC.

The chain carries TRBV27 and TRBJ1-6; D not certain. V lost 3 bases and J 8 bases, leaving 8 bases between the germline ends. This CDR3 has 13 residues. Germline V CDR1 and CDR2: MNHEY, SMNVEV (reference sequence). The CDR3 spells CASSFRGDSPLHF. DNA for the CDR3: TGTGCCAGCAGTTTCCGGGGAGATTCACCCCTCCACTTT.

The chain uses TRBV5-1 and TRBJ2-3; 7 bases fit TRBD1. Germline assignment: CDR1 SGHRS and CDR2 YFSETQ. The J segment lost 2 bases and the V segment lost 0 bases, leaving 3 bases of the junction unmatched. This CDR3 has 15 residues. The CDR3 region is CASSLEGQSTDTQYF. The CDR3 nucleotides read TGCGCCAGCAGCTTGGAGGGACAGTCCACAGATACGCAGTATTTT.

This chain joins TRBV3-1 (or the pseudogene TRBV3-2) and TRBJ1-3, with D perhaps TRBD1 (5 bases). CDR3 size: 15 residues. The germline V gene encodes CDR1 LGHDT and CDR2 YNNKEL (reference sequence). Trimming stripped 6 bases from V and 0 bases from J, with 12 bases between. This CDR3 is CASRLGPSSGNTIYF. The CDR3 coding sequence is TGTGCCAGCAGGCTGGGGCCATCCTCTGGAAACACCATATATTTT.

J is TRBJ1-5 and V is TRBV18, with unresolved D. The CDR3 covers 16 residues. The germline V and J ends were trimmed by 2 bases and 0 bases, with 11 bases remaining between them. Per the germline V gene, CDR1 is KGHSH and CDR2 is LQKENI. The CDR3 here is CASSPGQAYSNQPQHF. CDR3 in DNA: TGTGCCAGCTCACCAGGGCAGGCCTATAGCAATCAGCCCCAGCATTTT.

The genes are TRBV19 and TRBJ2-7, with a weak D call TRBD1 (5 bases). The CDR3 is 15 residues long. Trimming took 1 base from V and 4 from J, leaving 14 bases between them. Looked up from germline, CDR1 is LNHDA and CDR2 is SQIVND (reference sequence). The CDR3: CASSIVATDKYEQYF. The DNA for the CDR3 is TGTGCCAGTAGTATAGTGGCGACAGACAAATACGAGCAGTACTTC. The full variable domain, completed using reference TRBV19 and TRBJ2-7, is DGGITQSPKYLFRKEGQNVTLSCEQNLNHDAMYWYRQDPGQGLRLIYYSQIVNDFQKGDIAEGYSVSREKKESFPLTVTSAQKNPTAFYLCASSIVATDKYEQYFGPGTRLTVT.

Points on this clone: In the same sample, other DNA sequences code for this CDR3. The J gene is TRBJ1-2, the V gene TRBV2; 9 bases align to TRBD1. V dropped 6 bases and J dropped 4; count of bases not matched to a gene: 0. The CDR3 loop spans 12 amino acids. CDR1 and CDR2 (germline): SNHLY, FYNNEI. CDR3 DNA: TGTGCCAGCAGGACAGGGGGCTATGGCTACACCTTC. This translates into CASRTGGYGYTF.

In DNA, the CDR3 is TGCAGCCCGACAGGGCCCGGGAACACTGAAGCTTTCTTT. Protein sequence: CSPTGPGNTEAFF. The chain couples TRBV29-1 to TRBJ1-1, with TRBD1 identical over 7 bases. This CDR3 is built from 13 residues. Germline V CDR1 and CDR2: SQVTM, ANQGSEA. With V trimmed by 8 bases and J by 1 base, 7 bases remained unmatched.

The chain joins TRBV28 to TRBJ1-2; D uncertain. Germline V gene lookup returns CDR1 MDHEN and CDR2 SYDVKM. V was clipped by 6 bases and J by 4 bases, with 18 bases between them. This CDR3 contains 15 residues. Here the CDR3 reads CASRQTATPLYGYTF. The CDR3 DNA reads TGTGCCAGCAGACAAACAGCCACGCCACTCTATGGCTACACCTTC.

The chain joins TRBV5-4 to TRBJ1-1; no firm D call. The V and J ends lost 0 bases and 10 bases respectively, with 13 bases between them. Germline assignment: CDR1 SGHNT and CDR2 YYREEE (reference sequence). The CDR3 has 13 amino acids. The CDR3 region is CASSLDPGGPAFF. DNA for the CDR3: TGTGCCAGCAGCTTGGATCCCGGAGGGCCAGCTTTCTTT.

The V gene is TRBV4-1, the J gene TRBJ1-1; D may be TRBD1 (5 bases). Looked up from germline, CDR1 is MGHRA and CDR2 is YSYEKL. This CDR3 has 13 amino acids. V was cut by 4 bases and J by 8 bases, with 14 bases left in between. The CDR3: CASSLLRTSEAFF. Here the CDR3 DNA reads TGCGCCAGCAGCCTTCTCCGGACAAGCGAAGCTTTCTTT.

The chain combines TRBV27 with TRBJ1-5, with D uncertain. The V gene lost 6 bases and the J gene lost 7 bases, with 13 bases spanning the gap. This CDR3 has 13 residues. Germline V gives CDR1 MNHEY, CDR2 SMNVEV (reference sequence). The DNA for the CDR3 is TGTGCCAGCAGCCCCAGAGGGCACCAGCCCCAGCATTTT. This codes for CASSPRGHQPQHF.

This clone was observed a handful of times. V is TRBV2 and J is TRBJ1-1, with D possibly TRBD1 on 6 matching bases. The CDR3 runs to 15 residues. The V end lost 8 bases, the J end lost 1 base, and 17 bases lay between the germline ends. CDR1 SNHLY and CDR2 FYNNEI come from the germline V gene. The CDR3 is CASLRSGGANTEAFF. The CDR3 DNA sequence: TGTGCCAGCCTTCGCAGTGGGGGCGCGAACACTGAAGCTTTCTTT.

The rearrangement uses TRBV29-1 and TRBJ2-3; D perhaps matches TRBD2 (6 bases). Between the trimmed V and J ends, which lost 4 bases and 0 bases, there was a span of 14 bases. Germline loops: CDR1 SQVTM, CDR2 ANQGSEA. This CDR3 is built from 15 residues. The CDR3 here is CSVAGGDPSTDTQYF. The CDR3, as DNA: TGCAGCGTTGCAGGCGGGGACCCTAGCACAGATACGCAGTATTTT.

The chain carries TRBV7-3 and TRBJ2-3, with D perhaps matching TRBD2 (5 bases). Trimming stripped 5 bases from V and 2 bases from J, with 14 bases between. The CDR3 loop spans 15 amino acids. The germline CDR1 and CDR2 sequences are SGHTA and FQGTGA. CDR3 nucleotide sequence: TGTGCCAGCAGCCCGAGGGATCGGCTCACAGATACGCAGTATTTT. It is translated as CASSPRDRLTDTQYF.

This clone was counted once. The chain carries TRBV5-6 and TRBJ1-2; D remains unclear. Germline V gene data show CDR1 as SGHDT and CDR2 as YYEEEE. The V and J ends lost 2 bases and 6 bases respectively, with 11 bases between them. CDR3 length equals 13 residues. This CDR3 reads CASSFAVGDGYTF. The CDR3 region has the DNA TGTGCCAGCAGCTTTGCGGTGGGTGATGGCTACACCTTC.

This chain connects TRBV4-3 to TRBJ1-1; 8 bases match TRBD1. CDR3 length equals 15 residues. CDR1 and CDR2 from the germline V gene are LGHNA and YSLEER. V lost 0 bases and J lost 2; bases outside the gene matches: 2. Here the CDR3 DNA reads TGCGCCAGCAGCCAAGAACAGGGGGGAAACACTGAAGCTTTCTTT. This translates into CASSQEQGGNTEAFF.

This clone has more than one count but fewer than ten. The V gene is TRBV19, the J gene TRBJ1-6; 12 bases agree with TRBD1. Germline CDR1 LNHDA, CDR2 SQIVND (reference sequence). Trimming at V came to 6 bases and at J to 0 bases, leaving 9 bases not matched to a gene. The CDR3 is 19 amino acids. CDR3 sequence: CASRAGTGGAGSYNSPLHF. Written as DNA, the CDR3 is TGTGCCAGTAGAGCCGGGACAGGGGGCGCGGGCTCCTATAATTCACCCCTCCACTTT.

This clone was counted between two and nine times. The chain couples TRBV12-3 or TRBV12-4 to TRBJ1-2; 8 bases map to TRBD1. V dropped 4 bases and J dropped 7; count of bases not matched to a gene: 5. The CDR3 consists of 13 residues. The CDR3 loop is CASSSQGALGYTF. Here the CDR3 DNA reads TGTGCCAGCAGTTCCCAGGGGGCGCTTGGCTACACCTTC.